These 3 T cell receptor beta chains originate from one sample sequenced in a study of shared clonotypes between healthy human individuals. Sequenced by immunoSEQ multiplex PCR; TCRdb stores in-frame clones only, minus some. The sample comprises some 2.4 million clones, 93% of which are singletons, and more than 0.35% rests with the top ten. Sequences were obtained from naive CD4+ T cells from PBMCs. Noted subset: CD45RA+ positively selected. Receptors originate from a man between 18 and 29 years old in good health. Some clones in this sample may be carry-over from other donors' samples.

This chain uses TRBV4-3 with TRBJ2-7; TRBD2 is a possible D gene (7 bases). With 3 bases removed from V and 2 bases from J, the gap between germline ends came to 17 bases. Germline V lookup: CDR1 LGHNA, CDR2 YSLEER. There are 16 residues in the CDR3. The CDR3 coding sequence is TGCGCCAGCAGCCATTTGGGGGGGCAGGGCGCCTACGAGCAGTACTTC. Translating gives CASSHLGGQGAYEQYF.

CDR3 protein: CATSRRPLDAIYYEQYF. CDR3 nucleotide sequence: TGTGCCACCAGCAGAAGACCCCTCGACGCCATATACTACGAGCAGTACTTC. The chain recombines TRBV15 with TRBJ2-7; D remains unclear. Between the trimmed V and J ends, which lost 2 bases and 3 bases, there was a span of 20 bases. The CDR3 contains 17 residues. Germline V gene data show CDR1 as LNHNV and CDR2 as YYDKDF (reference sequence). Based on the CDR3 plus reference TRBV15 and TRBJ2-7, the full variable domain is DAMVIQNPRYQVTQFGKPVTLSCSQTLNHNVMYWYQQKSSQAPKLLFHYYDKDFNNEADTPDNFQSRRPNTSFCFLDIRSPGLGDTAMYLCATSRRPLDAIYYEQYFGPGTRLTVT.

In regard to this clone: This CDR3 is also generated by other DNA sequences in the sample. The CDR3 DNA reads as TGCAGCGTTGGGGGCGGGAATCAGCCCCAGCATTTT. Its translation: CSVGGGNQPQHF. V gene TRBV29-1 combines with J gene TRBJ1-5, with D perhaps matching TRBD1 (5 bases). CDR1 and CDR2 (germline): SQVTM, ANQGSEA. CDR3 size: 12 residues. V lost 4 bases and J lost 4, with 8 bases in between.